The 27 T cell receptor beta chains presented below share a single source sample, sequenced in a study of graft-versus-host responses after intestinal transplantation. Libraries were prepared by immunoSEQ multiplex PCR; TCRdb keeps only in-frame clonotypes and omits some of them. The sample consists of 20,000 to 25,000 clones, approximately 92% of them appearing once. The sample was PBMCs, taken about 250 days after intestinal transplant. The source is a human patient who received an intestinal transplant, so some T cells may come from the graft donor.

This clone is a singleton in its sample. The V call is TRBV27, the J call TRBJ2-1; 10 bases match TRBD2. Germline-derived CDR1 and CDR2 are MNHEY and SMNVEV (reference sequence). This CDR3 is 16 amino acids long. The V gene end was trimmed by 6 bases and the J gene end by 3 bases; junction bases not matched to a gene: 8. The CDR3 loop is CASRYLAGEIYNEQFF. For the CDR3, the DNA is TGTGCCAGCAGATATCTAGCGGGAGAAATCTACAATGAGCAGTTCTTC.

Concerning this clone itself: Mismatch with germline at one junction end may stem from a read error. The rearrangement joins TRBV14 to TRBJ1-5, with D possibly matching TRBD1 (5 bases). The CDR3 has 19 residues. Germline values: CDR1 SGHDN, CDR2 FVKESK. CDR3 sequence: CASSQGPGPPPDSNQPQHF. For the CDR3, the DNA is TGTGCCAGCAGTCAAGGACCGGGACCGCCACCCGATAGCAATCAGCCCCAGCATTTT. The complete variable domain, with remaining parts taken from reference TRBV14 and TRBJ1-5, reads EAGVTQFPSHSVIEKGQTVTLRCDPISGHDNLYWYRRVMGKEIKFLLHFVKESKQDESGMPNNRFLAERTGGTYSTLKVQPAELEDSGVYFCASSQGPGPPPDSNQPQHFGDGTRLSIL.

This clone has only one observation. V usage is TRBV29-1 and J usage is TRBJ1-3, with D possibly being TRBD1 (5 bases). The germline gives CDR1 SQVTM, CDR2 ANQGSEA. The CDR3 contains 18 residues. Trimming stripped 1 base from V and 4 bases from J, with 23 bases between. The CDR3: CSVEANRGVGGVGNTIYF. CDR3 in DNA: TGCAGCGTTGAAGCGAATCGAGGCGTGGGGGGAGTCGGAAACACCATATATTTT.

The chain has TRBV4-2 and TRBJ2-3; D may be TRBD2 (6 bases). CDR1 and CDR2 from the germline V gene are LGHNA and YNFKEQ. CDR3 size: 17 residues. V dropped 0 bases and J dropped 0 bases, with 13 bases sitting between them. As DNA, the CDR3 is TGTGCCAGCAGCCAAGATTGGGAGGCCTCTAGCACAGATACGCAGTATTTT. As protein: CASSQDWEASSTDTQYF.

The V and J genes are TRBV7-8 and TRBJ2-5; possible D gene TRBD2, 5 bases. There are 15 residues in the CDR3. Germline V gives CDR1 SGHVS, CDR2 FQNEAQ. V lost 5 bases, J lost 1 base, and 14 bases lay in between. For the CDR3, the DNA is TGTGCCAGCAGCCTCCTCGGGGTGTCCCAAGAGACCCAGTACTTC. Translated, it gives CASSLLGVSQETQYF.

DNA of the CDR3: TGTGCCAGCAGTGTTTACGGGCGACCGGAGACCCAGTACTTC. Its protein product is CASSVYGRPETQYF. The V gene is TRBV6-5, the J gene TRBJ2-5; D ambiguous. The CDR3 consists of 14 residues. CDR1 is MNHEY, CDR2 SVGAGI, per germline. V was shortened by 5 bases and J by 5 bases, with 15 bases between the two germline ends.

The chain carries TRBV5-1 and TRBJ2-1; 7 bases line up with TRBD1. The CDR3 has 15 residues. With V trimmed by 4 bases and J by 0 bases, 4 bases remained unmatched. Germline V gene lookup returns CDR1 SGHRS and CDR2 YFSETQ. The chain's CDR3 is CASSPWDSSYNEQFF. The CDR3 bases are TGCGCCAGCAGCCCATGGGACAGCTCCTACAATGAGCAGTTCTTC.

The chain combines TRBV23-1 with TRBJ1-1; D is unresolved. TRBV23-1 is designated an ORF whose function remains uncertain. Trimming took off 4 bases at V and 8 bases at J, with 8 bases between the two ends. The CDR3 sequence is 11 residues long. CDR3 loop: CASSPPPEAFF. For the CDR3, the DNA is TGCGCCAGCAGTCCCCCGCCAGAAGCTTTCTTT.

The rearrangement links TRBV5-6 to TRBJ2-3; 9 positions agree with TRBD2. The germline V gene has CDR1 SGHDT and CDR2 YYEEEE. The junction had 8 bases not matched to a gene; V was cut back by 1 base and J by 2 bases. The CDR3 loop spans 17 amino acids. The DNA of the CDR3 is TGTGCCAGCAGCTTGACGACTAGCGGAGATTACACAGATACGCAGTATTTT. Amino acids: CASSLTTSGDYTDTQYF.

This chain connects TRBV6-5 to TRBJ1-3; D is possibly TRBD1 (5 bases). The CDR3 loop spans 14 amino acids. In germline, CDR1 is MNHEY, CDR2 SVGAGI. V lost 4 bases to trimming and J lost 2 bases, with 9 bases between them. CDR3 in amino acids: CASSWAGTGNTIYF. The DNA for the CDR3 is TGTGCCAGCAGTTGGGCAGGGACTGGAAACACCATATATTTT.

This clone was detected only once. The V and J genes are TRBV15 and TRBJ2-1; D remains unclear. Germline V gene sequence: CDR1 LNHNV, CDR2 YYDKDF (reference sequence). With 8 bases removed from V and 3 bases from J, the gap between germline ends came to 8 bases. CDR3 length equals 12 residues. CDR3 sequence (DNA): TGTGCCACCTCCGTATTCTACAATGAGCAGTTCTTC. Its protein product is CATSVFYNEQFF.

The chain links TRBV6-5 to TRBJ2-1; D is unresolved. In germline, CDR1 is MNHEY, CDR2 SVGAGI. V was trimmed by 5 bases and J by 4 bases, leaving 6 bases between them. The CDR3 spans 12 residues. The CDR3 sequence: CASSEKYNEQFF. The CDR3, as DNA: TGTGCCAGCAGTGAAAAGTACAATGAGCAGTTCTTC.

This clone was recorded once. The chain links TRBV7-2 to TRBJ2-7, with 8 positions matching TRBD1. The CDR3 runs 19 residues. From germline, CDR1 is SGHTA and CDR2 FQGNSA. V shed 0 bases, J shed 2 bases, and the junction held 15 bases outside the gene matches. The CDR3 DNA sequence: TGTGCCAGCAGCTTAGCGGTCCCGACAGGGGCAGGTGAAACCTACGAGCAGTACTTC. Protein product: CASSLAVPTGAGETYEQYF. The variable domain in full, completed from reference TRBV7-2 and TRBJ2-7, reads GAGVSQSPSNKVTEKGKDVELRCDPISGHTALYWYRQSLGQGLEFLIYFQGNSAPDKSGLPSDRFSAERTGGSVSTLTIQRTQQEDSAVYLCASSLAVPTGAGETYEQYFGPGTRLTVT.

In this sample, this clone turned up once. The V and J genes are TRBV9 and TRBJ2-2; 9 positions agree with TRBD1. The J segment lost 2 bases and the V segment lost 0 bases, leaving 14 bases of the junction unmatched. The CDR3 loop spans 20 amino acids. Germline V gene sequence: CDR1 SGDLS, CDR2 YYNGEE. CDR3 in amino acids: CASSVAQGAETSINTGELFF. The DNA of the CDR3 is TGTGCCAGCAGCGTAGCACAGGGGGCCGAAACTTCAATTAACACCGGGGAGCTGTTTTTT.

The V and J genes are TRBV6-5 and TRBJ2-7; 10 bases line up with TRBD1. V gave up 2 bases and J gave up 3 bases; unmatched junction bases: 4. CDR1 MNHEY and CDR2 SVGAGI come from the germline V gene. The CDR3 is made up of 15 amino acids. The CDR3 bases are TGTGCCAGCAGTTACGGGACAGGGGAATTCTACGAGCAGTACTTC. It translates to CASSYGTGEFYEQYF.

The chain combines TRBV2 with TRBJ1-5; D not resolved. The germline V gene encodes CDR1 SNHLY and CDR2 FYNNEI. V gave up 7 bases and J gave up 9 bases, with 10 bases separating them. This CDR3 region has 11 residues. The CDR3 loop is CASMDPGPQHF. CDR3 sequence (DNA): TGTGCCAGCATGGACCCGGGGCCCCAGCATTTT.

V usage is TRBV29-1 and J usage is TRBJ2-1, with D possibly being TRBD1 or TRBD2 (5 bases each). The V gene's germline CDR1 is SQVTM and CDR2 ANQGSEA. Trimming took off 6 bases at V and 6 bases at J, with 18 bases between the two ends. The CDR3 consists of 14 residues. For the CDR3, the DNA is TGCAGCGTCCGAGGGACGTCTACAGGCAATGAGCAGTTCTTC. It codes for CSVRGTSTGNEQFF.

The CDR3 loop reads CASSGNRGPNTGELFF. The DNA for the CDR3 is TGTGCCAGCTCAGGGAACAGGGGGCCGAACACCGGGGAGCTGTTTTTT. V and J are TRBV18 and TRBJ2-2, with TRBD1 identical over 9 bases. Germline CDR1 is KGHSH and CDR2 is LQKENI. The CDR3 extends over 16 amino acids. Losses at the gene ends were 5 bases for V and 0 bases for J; bases not matched to a gene: 4.

This rearrangement joins TRBV5-6 to TRBJ1-1; D unresolved. V lost 4 bases and J lost 1, with 5 bases in between. Per germline, CDR1 SGHDT and CDR2 YYEEEE. CDR3 length: 12 residues. The CDR3 region is CASSIENTEAFF. The CDR3 DNA is TGTGCCAGCAGCATTGAGAACACTGAAGCTTTCTTT.

CDR3 loop: CASRTGQGVDEQFF. The CDR3 nucleotides read TGTGCCAGCAGGACCGGACAGGGGGTCGATGAGCAGTTCTTC. The chain has TRBV6-1 and TRBJ2-1, with TRBD1 identical over 10 bases. The germline CDR1 and CDR2 sequences are MNHNS and SASEGT. Trimming cost V 6 bases and J 8 bases; bases outside gene matches: 7. The CDR3 runs to 14 residues.

The J gene is TRBJ1-2, the V gene TRBV7-2; D may be TRBD1 (6 bases). With 5 bases removed from V and 2 bases from J, the gap between germline ends came to 12 bases. Germline CDR1 reads SGHTA; CDR2 reads FQGNSA. This CDR3 is 14 amino acids long. CDR3 DNA sequence: TGTGCCAGCAGCGTAATACAGGGAAACTATGGCTACACCTTC. This sequence encodes CASSVIQGNYGYTF.

The chain has TRBV6-1 and TRBJ1-2, with D perhaps TRBD1 (5 bases). The V end was cut by 4 bases, the J end by 2 bases, with 11 bases between. Per germline, CDR1 MNHNS and CDR2 SASEGT. This CDR3 is 14 amino acids long. The CDR3, as DNA: TGTGCCAGCAGTGCGGTGGAGGGGAACTATGGCTACACCTTC. Amino acids: CASSAVEGNYGYTF.

The chain carries TRBV4-2 and TRBJ2-1, with 12 positions matching TRBD2. Per the germline V gene, CDR1 is LGHNA and CDR2 is YNFKEQ. CDR3 size: 15 residues. V lost 4 bases to trimming and J lost 7 bases; unmatched junction nucleotides: 5. The CDR3 sequence is CASSPTSGRPNEQFF. The CDR3 coding sequence is TGTGCCAGCAGCCCGACTAGCGGGAGACCGAATGAGCAGTTCTTC.

The gene calls are TRBV19 and TRBJ2-1, with a weak D call TRBD2 (6 bases). The germline gives CDR1 LNHDA, CDR2 SQIVND (reference sequence). CDR3 length: 17 residues. Trimming took off 0 bases at V and 0 bases at J, with 12 bases between the two ends. DNA for the CDR3: TGTGCCAGTAGTATAGATCGTCGGGGGAGCTCCTACAATGAGCAGTTCTTC. As protein: CASSIDRRGSSYNEQFF. The complete variable domain, with remaining parts taken from reference TRBV19 and TRBJ2-1, reads DGGITQSPKYLFRKEGQNVTLSCEQNLNHDAMYWYRQDPGQGLRLIYYSQIVNDFQKGDIAEGYSVSREKKESFPLTVTSAQKNPTAFYLCASSIDRRGSSYNEQFFGPGTRLTVL.

The V and J genes are TRBV10-1 and TRBJ1-1; no firm D call. Germline V lookup: CDR1 WNHNN, CDR2 SYGVQD (reference sequence). Trimming stripped 6 bases from V and 8 bases from J, with 19 bases between. The CDR3 spans 14 residues. The CDR3 bases are TGCGCCAGCAGAACGCAGGATCCCCCCTCAGAAGCTTTCTTT. The encoded protein is CASRTQDPPSEAFF.

The gene calls are TRBV2 and TRBJ1-6, with D perhaps matching TRBD1 (6 bases). From germline, CDR1 is SNHLY and CDR2 FYNNEI. The length of the CDR3 is 13 residues. Trimming left V 10 bases short and J 5 bases short, with 12 bases between. DNA for the CDR3: TGTGCCACCAGGGGCCTAAATAATTCACCCCTCCACTTT. It translates to CATRGLNNSPLHF.

The chain combines TRBV19 with TRBJ2-5, with D maybe TRBD1 (5 bases). Trimming removed 8 bases from V and 4 bases from J, with 14 bases in between. The V gene's germline CDR1 is LNHDA and CDR2 SQIVND (reference sequence). This CDR3 is 13 amino acids long. CDR3 nucleotides: TGTGCCAGTCCCAAGGGGTTGAGAGAGACCCAGTACTTC. Protein: CASPKGLRETQYF.